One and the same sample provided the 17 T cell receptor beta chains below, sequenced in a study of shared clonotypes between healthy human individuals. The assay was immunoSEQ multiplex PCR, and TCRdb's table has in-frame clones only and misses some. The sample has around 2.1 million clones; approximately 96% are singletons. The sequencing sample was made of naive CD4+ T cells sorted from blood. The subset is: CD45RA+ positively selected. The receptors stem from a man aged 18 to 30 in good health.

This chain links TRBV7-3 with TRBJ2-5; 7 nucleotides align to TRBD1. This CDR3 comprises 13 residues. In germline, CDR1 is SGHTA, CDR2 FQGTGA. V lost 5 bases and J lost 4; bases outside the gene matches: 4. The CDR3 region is CASSRDRAETQYF. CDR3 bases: TGTGCCAGCAGCCGAGACAGGGCAGAGACCCAGTACTTC.

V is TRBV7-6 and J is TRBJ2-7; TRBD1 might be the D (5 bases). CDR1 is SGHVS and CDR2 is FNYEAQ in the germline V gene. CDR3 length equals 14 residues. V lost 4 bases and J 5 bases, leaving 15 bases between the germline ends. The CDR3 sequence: CASSSRVKGDEQYF. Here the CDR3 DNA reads TGTGCCAGCAGCTCCAGGGTCAAGGGCGACGAGCAGTACTTC. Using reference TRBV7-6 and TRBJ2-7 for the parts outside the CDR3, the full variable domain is GAGVSQSPRYKVTKRGQDVALRCDPISGHVSLYWYRQALGQGPEFLTYFNYEAQQDKSGLPNDRFSAERPEGSISTLTIQRTEQRDSAMYRCASSSRVKGDEQYFGPGTRLTVT.

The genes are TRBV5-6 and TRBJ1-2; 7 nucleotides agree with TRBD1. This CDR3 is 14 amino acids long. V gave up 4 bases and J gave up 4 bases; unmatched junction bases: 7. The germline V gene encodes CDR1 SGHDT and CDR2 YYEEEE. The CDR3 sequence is CASSTRQGIYGYTF. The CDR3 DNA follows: TGTGCCAGCAGCACGAGACAGGGAATCTATGGCTACACCTTC. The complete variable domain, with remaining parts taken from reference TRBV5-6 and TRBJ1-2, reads DAGVTQSPTHLIKTRGQQVTLRCSPKSGHDTVSWYQQALGQGPQFIFQYYEEEERQRGNFPDRFSGHQFPNYSSELNVNALLLGDSALYLCASSTRQGIYGYTFGSGTRLTVV.

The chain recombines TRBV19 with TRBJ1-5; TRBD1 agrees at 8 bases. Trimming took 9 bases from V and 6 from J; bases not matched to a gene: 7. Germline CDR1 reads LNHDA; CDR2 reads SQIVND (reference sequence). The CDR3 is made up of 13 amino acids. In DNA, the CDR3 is TGTGCCAGCGCGGACAGGGTCGGTCAGCCCCAGCATTTT. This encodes CASADRVGQPQHF.

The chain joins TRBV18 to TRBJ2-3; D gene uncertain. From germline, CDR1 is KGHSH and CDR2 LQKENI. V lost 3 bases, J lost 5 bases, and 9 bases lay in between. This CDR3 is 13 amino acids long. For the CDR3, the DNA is TGTGCCAGCTCACCTACTGACGGAGATACGCAGTATTTT. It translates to CASSPTDGDTQYF.

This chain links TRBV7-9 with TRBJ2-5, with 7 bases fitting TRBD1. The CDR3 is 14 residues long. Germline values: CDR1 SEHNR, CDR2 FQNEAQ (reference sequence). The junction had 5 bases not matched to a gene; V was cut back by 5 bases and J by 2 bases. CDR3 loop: CASSQGQRQETQYF. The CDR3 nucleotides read TGTGCCAGCAGCCAGGGACAGCGACAAGAGACCCAGTACTTC.

The CDR3 DNA reads as TGTGCCAGCGGCCTTTACACTGAAGCTTTCTTT. Protein: CASGLYTEAFF. This rearrangement joins TRBV11-2 to TRBJ1-1; D is unresolved. CDR3 length equals 11 residues. The V and J ends lost 8 bases and 3 bases respectively, with 7 bases between them. CDR1 is SGHAT, CDR2 FQNNGV, per germline.

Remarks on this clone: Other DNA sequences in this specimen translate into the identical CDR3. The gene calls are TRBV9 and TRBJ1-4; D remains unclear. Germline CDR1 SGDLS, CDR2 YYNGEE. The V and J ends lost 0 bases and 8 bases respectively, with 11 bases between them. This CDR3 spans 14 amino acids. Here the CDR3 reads CASSVDRGNEKLFF. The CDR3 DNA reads TGTGCCAGCAGCGTAGACCGGGGTAACGAAAAACTGTTTTTT.

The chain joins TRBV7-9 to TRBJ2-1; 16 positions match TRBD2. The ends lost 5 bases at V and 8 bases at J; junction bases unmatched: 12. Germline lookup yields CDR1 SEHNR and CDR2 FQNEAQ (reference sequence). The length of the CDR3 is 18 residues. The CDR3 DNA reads TGTGCCAGCAGCCGCCTTTCTTCCGGGACTAGCGGGAGGGATGAGCAGTTCTTC. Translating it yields CASSRLSSGTSGRDEQFF. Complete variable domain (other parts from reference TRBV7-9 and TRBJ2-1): DTGVSQNPRHKITKRGQNVTFRCDPISEHNRLYWYRQTLGQGPEFLTYFQNEAQLEKSRLLSDRFSAERPKGSFSTLEIQRTEQGDSAMYLCASSRLSSGTSGRDEQFFGPGTRLTVL.

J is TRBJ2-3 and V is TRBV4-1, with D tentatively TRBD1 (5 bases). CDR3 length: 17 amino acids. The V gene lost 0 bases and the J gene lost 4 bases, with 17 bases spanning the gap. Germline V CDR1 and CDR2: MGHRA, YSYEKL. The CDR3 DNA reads TGCGCCAGCAGCCAAGATGGGGCAGGCTCGGCGGCAGATACGCAGTATTTT. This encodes CASSQDGAGSAADTQYF.

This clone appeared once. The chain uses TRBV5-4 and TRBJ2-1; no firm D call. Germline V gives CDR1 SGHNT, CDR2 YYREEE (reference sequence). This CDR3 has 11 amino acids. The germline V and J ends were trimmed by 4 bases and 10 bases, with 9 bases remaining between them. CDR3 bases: TGTGCCAGCAGCGGGGAACTAGAGCAGTTCTTC. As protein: CASSGELEQFF.

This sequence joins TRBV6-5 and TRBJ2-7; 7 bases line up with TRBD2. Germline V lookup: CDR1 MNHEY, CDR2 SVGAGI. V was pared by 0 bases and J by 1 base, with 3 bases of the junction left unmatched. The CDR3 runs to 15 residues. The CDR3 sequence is CASSYSAGESYEQYF. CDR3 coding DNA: TGTGCCAGCAGTTACTCGGCGGGGGAATCCTACGAGCAGTACTTC.

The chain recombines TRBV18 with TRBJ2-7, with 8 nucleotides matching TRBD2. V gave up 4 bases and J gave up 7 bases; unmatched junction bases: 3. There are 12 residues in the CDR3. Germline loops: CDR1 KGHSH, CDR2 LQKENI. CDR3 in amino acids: CASSRLAGEQYF. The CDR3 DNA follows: TGTGCCAGCTCACGTCTAGCGGGTGAGCAGTACTTC. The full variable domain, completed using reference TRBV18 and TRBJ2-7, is NAGVMQNPRHLVRRRGQEARLRCSPMKGHSHVYWYRQLPEEGLKFMVYLQKENIIDESGMPKERFSAEFPKEGPSILRIQQVVRGDSAAYFCASSRLAGEQYFGPGTRLTVT.

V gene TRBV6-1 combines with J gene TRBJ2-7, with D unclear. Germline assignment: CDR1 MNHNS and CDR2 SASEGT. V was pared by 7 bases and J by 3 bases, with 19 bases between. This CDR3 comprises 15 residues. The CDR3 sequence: CASTKASGSYYEQYF. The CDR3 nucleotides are TGTGCCAGCACCAAAGCCAGTGGATCTTACTACGAGCAGTACTTC.

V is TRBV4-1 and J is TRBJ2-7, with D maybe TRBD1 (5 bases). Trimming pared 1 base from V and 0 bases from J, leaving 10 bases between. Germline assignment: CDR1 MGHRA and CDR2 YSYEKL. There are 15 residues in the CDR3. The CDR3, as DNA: TGCGCCAGCAGCCAAGGAACGGACACCTCCTACGAGCAGTACTTC. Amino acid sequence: CASSQGTDTSYEQYF.

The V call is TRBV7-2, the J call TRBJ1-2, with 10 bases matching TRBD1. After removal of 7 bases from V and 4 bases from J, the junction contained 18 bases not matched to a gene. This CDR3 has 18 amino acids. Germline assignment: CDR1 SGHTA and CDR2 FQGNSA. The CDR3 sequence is CASTFQKGGQGPLYGYTF. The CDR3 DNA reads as TGTGCCAGCACCTTTCAAAAGGGGGGACAGGGGCCTCTCTATGGCTACACCTTC.

Here the CDR3 DNA reads TGTGCCAGCATCGTACAGGGAATCAATCAGCCCCAGCATTTT. Amino acid sequence: CASIVQGINQPQHF. V usage is TRBV6-5 and J usage is TRBJ1-5; maybe TRBD1 (6 bases). This CDR3 has 14 residues. The V end lost 7 bases, the J end lost 3 bases, and 13 bases lay between the germline ends. From germline, CDR1 is MNHEY and CDR2 SVGAGI.